This T cell receptor (beta chain) was recorded in a study of tumor-infiltrating lymphocytes in oesophageal squamous cell carcinoma (dated by TCRdb to the mid-2010s). Of note for this clonotype: Its antigen is currently not known. There are no base qualities to consult, and no much larger clone falls within one base.

The library was built by means of PCR. Instrument used: Illumina HiSeq 2000. Clones were called with MiXCR by TCRdb after fastp trimmed the public reads at Q25, and only in-frame beta chains were retained. All rows with the same CDR3 protein become a single entry with the most common DNA and genes. This sample lists over 10,000 distinct CDR3 sequences; under 65% were detected once. Roughly 30% of the sample is in the top ten clones. CDR1 SGHTA and CDR2 FQGTGA were looked up in the germline V gene. V drops 5 bases and J drops 5 bases, leaving 12 bases in between. The cysteine opens and the phenylalanine closes a CDR3 of 13 amino acids. Only the CDR3 DNA stays, 39 bases, in frame from base 1.

Sequenced sample: esophageal tumor tissue. The chain is assembled from TRBV7-3 and TRBJ1-1; the D gene is perhaps TRBD1, from 5 matching bases. This receptor was taken from a female donor with esophageal squamous cell carcinoma. In nucleotide form, the sequence is TGTGCCAGCAGCCCGATGGGGGGGACTGAAGCTTTCTTT. The resulting protein is CASSPMGGTEAFF.